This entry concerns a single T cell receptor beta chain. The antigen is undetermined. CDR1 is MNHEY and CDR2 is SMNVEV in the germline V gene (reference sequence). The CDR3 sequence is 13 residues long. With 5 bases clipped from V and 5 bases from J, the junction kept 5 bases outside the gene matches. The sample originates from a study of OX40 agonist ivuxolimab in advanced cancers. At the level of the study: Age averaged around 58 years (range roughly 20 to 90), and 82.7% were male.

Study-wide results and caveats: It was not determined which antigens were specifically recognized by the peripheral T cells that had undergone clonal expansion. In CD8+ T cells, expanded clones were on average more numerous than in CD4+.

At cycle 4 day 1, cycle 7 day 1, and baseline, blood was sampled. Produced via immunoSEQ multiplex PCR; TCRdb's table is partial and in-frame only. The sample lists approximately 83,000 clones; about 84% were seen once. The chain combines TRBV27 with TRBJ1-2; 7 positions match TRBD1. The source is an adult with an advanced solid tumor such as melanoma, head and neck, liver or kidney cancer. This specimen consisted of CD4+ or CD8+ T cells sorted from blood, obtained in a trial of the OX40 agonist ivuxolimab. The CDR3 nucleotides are TGTGCCAGCAGTCTAACAGGGGCGTATGGCTACACCTTC. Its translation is CASSLTGAYGYTF.